The source of this T cell receptor beta chain is a study of blood T cell repertoires in COVID-19. Some clones are missing from TCRdb's copy, which holds only in-frame ones; the method was immunoSEQ multiplex PCR. This table holds around 300,000 clones, more than 75% found once. CDR1 and CDR2 from the germline V gene are MGHRA and YSYEKL. With 6 bases removed from V and 1 base from J, the gap between germline ends came to 9 bases. The CDR3 is 13 amino acids. The study counted Cohort 3 donors as recovered given two negative PCRs, clearance, or symptom resolution. The J gene is TRBJ1-1, the V gene TRBV4-1; D not resolved. Sequencing was done on a sample of PBMCs or T cells enriched from blood (not recorded which). The sequence came from a woman aged 25-40 years who had recovered from COVID-19. CDR3 nucleotides: TGCGCCAGCAGATTGATCGGGAACACTGAAGCTTTCTTT. Amino acids: CASRLIGNTEAFF.